Listed here is a single T cell receptor (beta chain). Sequencing used immunoSEQ multiplex PCR; TCRdb keeps in-frame clones, though not all of them. The data show 55,000 to 70,000 clones, approximately 80% seen once. These data are taken from a study of blood T cell repertoires in COVID-19. In the study overall: T cells, B-cell-depleted T cells, or PBMCs supplied cDNA or gDNA.

The sequence was obtained from a woman older than 75 with acute or convalescent COVID-19. The material sequenced was peripheral blood.

The CDR3 protein is CASSLNTGSGNTGELFF. CDR3 nucleotide sequence: TGTGCCAGCAGTTTAAATACGGGTTCGGGGAACACCGGGGAGCTGTTTTTT. The chain combines TRBV11-2 with TRBJ2-2; no reliable D call. CDR3 length equals 17 residues. Trimming shortened V by 6 bases and J by 1 base, and 18 bases separated the two germline ends. The germline gives CDR1 SGHAT, CDR2 FQNNGV.